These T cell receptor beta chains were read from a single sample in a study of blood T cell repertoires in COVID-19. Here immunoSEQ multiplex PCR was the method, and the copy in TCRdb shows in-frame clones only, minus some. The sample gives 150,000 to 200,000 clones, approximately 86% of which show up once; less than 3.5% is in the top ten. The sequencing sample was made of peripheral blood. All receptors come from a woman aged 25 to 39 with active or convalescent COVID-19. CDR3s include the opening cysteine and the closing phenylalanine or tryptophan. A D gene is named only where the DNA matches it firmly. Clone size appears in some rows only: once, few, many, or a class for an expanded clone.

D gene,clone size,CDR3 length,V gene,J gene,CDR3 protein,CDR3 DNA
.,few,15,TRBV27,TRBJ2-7,CASSLKWGGNYEQYF,TGTGCCAGCAGTTTAAAGTGGGGGGGCAATTACGAGCAGTACTTC
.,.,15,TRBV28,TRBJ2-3,CASSEQGAGTDTQYF,TGTGCCAGCAGTGAACAGGGAGCTGGCACAGATACGCAGTATTTT
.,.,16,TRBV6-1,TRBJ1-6,CASSETKTRDNSPLHF,TGTGCCAGCAGTGAAACGAAAACACGGGATAATTCACCCCTCCACTTT
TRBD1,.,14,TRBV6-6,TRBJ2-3,CASRGTGNPDTQYF,TGTGCCAGCAGAGGGACAGGGAATCCAGATACGCAGTATTTT
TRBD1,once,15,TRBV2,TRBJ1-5,CASRIQGAGSQPQHF,TGTGCCAGCAGGATACAGGGGGCGGGCTCTCAGCCCCAGCATTTT
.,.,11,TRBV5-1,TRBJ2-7,CASRAGYEQYF,TGCGCCAGCAGAGCGGGCTACGAGCAGTACTTC
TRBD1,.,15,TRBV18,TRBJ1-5,CASSLEGTGRQPQHF,TGTGCCAGCTCACTGGAAGGGACAGGGCGGCAGCCCCAGCATTTT
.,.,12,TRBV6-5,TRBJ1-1,CASVLSNTEAFF,TGTGCCAGCGTTCTGTCGAACACTGAAGCTTTCTTT
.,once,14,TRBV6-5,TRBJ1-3,CASSPGFSGNTIYF,TGTGCCAGCAGCCCAGGGTTCTCTGGAAACACCATATATTTT
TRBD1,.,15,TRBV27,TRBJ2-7,CASSYGTDPTYEQYF,TGTGCCAGCAGTTACGGGACAGACCCGACCTACGAGCAGTACTTC
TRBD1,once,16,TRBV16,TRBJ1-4,CASSQQMGQGNEKLFF,TGTGCCAGCAGCCAGCAAATGGGACAGGGGAATGAAAAACTGTTTTTT
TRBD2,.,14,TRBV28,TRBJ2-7,CASRFSGSLTEQYF,TGTGCCAGTAGATTTAGCGGGAGCCTCACCGAGCAGTACTTC
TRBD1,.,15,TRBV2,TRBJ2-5,CASSATGQGREIQYF,TGTGCCAGCAGTGCTACCGGACAGGGACGCGAGATCCAGTACTTC
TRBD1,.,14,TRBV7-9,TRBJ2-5,CASSSGTGMETQYF,TGTGCCAGCAGCTCCGGGACAGGGATGGAGACCCAGTACTTC
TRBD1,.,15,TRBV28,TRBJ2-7,CASSRPGQATYEQYF,TGTGCCAGCAGCCGACCGGGACAGGCCACCTACGAGCAGTACTTC
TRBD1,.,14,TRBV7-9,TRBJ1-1,CASSSDRVRTEAFF,TGTGCCAGCAGCTCGGACAGGGTGAGGACTGAAGCTTTCTTT
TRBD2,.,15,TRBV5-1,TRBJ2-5,CASSLGGLNQETQYF,TGCGCCAGCAGCTTGGGGGGACTAAACCAAGAGACCCAGTACTTC
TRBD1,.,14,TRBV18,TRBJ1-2,CASSPGTGGYGYTF,TGTGCCAGCTCCCCCGGGACAGGGGGATATGGCTACACCTTC
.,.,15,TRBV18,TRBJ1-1,CASSQYQGKDTEAFF,TGTGCCAGCTCACAATATCAGGGGAAGGACACTGAAGCTTTCTTT
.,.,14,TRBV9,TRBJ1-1,CASSAGGMNTEAFF,TGTGCCAGCAGCGCCGGCGGGATGAACACTGAAGCTTTCTTT
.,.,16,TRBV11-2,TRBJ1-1,CASSLVSDSPNTEAFF,TGTGCCAGCAGCTTAGTCTCGGACTCCCCGAACACTGAAGCTTTCTTT
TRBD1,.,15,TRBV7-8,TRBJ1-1,CASSFITGARAEAFF,TGTGCCAGCAGCTTCATAACAGGGGCGAGGGCTGAAGCTTTCTTT
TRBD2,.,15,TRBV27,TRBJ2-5,CASSLYGSGRETQYF,TGTGCCAGCAGTTTATACGGTAGCGGGAGAGAGACCCAGTACTTC
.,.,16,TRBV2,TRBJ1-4,CASSEVAGATNEKLFF,TGTGCCAGCAGTGAAGTAGCAGGGGCAACTAATGAAAAACTGTTTTTT
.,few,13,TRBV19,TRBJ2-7,CASSALGGYEQYF,TGTGCCAGTAGTGCCCTCGGGGGCTACGAGCAGTACTTC
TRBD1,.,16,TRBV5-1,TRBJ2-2,CASSLEGGSNTGELFF,TGCGCCAGCAGCTTGGAAGGGGGCTCGAACACCGGGGAGCTGTTTTTT
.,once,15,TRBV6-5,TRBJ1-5,CASRFTVDSNQPQHF,TGTGCCAGCAGATTTACGGTTGACAGTAATCAGCCCCAGCATTTT
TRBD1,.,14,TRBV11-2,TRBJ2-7,CASSPGQGIYEQYF,TGTGCCAGCAGCCCAGGACAGGGGATCTACGAGCAGTACTTC
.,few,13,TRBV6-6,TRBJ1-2,CASIQQPTYGYTF,TGTGCCAGCATTCAACAGCCTACCTATGGCTACACCTTC
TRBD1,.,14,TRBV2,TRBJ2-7,CASRFRDRGGEQYF,TGTGCCAGCAGATTCCGGGACAGGGGTGGCGAGCAGTACTTC
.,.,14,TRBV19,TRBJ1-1,CASQWGAGYTEAFF,TGTGCCAGCCAATGGGGAGCGGGATACACTGAAGCTTTCTTT
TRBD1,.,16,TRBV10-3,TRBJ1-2,CAISEGPGTAFYGYTF,TGTGCCATCAGTGAGGGTCCCGGGACAGCCTTCTATGGCTACACCTTC
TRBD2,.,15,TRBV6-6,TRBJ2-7,CASSYLGTTPREQYF,TGTGCCAGCAGTTACCTTGGGACTACCCCAAGGGAGCAGTACTTC
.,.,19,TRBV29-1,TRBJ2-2,CSVEEPQQSRGWNTGELFF,TGCAGCGTTGAAGAACCCCAGCAGAGTCGGGGGTGGAACACCGGGGAGCTGTTTTTT
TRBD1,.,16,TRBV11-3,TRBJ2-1,CASSARGQVSYNEQFF,TGTGCCAGCAGCGCTAGGGGACAGGTGTCCTACAATGAGCAGTTCTTC
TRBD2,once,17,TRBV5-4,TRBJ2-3,CASSQRIAGGRTDTQYF,TGTGCCAGCAGCCAAAGAATAGCGGGGGGGCGCACAGATACGCAGTATTTT
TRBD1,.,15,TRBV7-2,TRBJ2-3,CASSLSRGLTDTQYF,TGTGCCAGCAGCCTATCCAGGGGGCTTACAGATACGCAGTATTTT
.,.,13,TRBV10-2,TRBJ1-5,CASGQGKGQPQHF,TGCGCCAGCGGGCAGGGGAAGGGTCAGCCCCAGCATTTT
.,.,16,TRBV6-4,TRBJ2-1,CASSDFAPSSYNEQFF,TGTGCCAGCAGTGACTTTGCGCCGAGCTCCTACAATGAGCAGTTCTTC